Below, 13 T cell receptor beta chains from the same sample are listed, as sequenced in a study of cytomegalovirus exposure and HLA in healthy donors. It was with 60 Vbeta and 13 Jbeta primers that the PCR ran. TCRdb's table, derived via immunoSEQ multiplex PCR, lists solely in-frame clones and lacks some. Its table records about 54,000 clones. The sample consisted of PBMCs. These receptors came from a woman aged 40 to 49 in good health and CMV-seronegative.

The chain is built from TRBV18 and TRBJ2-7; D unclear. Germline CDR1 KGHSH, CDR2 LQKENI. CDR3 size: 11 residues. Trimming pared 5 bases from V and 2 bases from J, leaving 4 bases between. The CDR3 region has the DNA TGTGCCAGCTCAGCAGCCTACGAGCAGTACTTC. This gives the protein CASSAAYEQYF.

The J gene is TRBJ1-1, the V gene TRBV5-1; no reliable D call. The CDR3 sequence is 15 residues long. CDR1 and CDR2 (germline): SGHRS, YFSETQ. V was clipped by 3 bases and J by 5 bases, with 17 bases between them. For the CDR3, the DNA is TGCGCCAGCAGCTCCCGGGAGGCTGTATCGACTGAAGCTTTCTTT. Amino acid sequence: CASSSREAVSTEAFF.

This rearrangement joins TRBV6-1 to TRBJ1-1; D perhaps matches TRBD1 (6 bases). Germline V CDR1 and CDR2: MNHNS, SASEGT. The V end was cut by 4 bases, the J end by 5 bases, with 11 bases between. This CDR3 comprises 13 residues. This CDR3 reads CASSGQEVTEAFF. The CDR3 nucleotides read TGTGCCAGCAGTGGACAGGAGGTGACTGAAGCTTTCTTT.

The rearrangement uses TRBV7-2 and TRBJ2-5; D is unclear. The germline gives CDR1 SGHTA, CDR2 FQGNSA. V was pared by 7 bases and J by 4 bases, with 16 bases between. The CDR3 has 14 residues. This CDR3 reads CASIPSPSVETQYF. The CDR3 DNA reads TGTGCCAGCATCCCATCCCCTAGTGTAGAGACCCAGTACTTC.

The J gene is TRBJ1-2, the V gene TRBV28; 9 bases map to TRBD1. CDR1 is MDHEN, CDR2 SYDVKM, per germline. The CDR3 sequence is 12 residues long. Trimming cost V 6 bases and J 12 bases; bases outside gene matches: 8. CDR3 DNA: TGTGCCAGCAGCGTAAGGACAGGGGCCAACACCTTC. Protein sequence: CASSVRTGANTF.

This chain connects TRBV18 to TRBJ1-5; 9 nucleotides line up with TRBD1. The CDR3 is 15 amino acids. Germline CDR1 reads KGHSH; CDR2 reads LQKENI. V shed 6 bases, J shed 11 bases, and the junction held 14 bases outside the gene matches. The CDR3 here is CASSGTGIAIRAQHF. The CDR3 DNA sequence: TGTGCCAGCTCCGGGACAGGGATAGCAATCAGGGCCCAGCATTTT.

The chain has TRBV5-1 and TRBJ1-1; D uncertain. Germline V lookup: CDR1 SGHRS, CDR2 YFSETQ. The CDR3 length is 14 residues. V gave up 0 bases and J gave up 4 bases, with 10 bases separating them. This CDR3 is CASSLAEGGTEAFF. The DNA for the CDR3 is TGCGCCAGCAGCTTGGCCGAGGGTGGCACTGAAGCTTTCTTT. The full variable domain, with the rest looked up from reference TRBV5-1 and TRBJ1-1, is KAGVTQTPRYLIKTRGQQVTLSCSPISGHRSVSWYQQTPGQGLQFLFEYFSETQRNKGNFPGRFSGRQFSNSRSEMNVSTLELGDSALYLCASSLAEGGTEAFFGQGTRLTVV.

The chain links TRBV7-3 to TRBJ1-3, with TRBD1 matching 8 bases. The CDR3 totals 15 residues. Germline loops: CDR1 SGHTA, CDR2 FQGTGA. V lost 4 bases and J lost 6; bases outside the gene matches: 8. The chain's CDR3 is CASSSNRTGKNTIYF. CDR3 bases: TGTGCCAGCAGCTCAAACCGGACAGGGAAAAACACCATATATTTT. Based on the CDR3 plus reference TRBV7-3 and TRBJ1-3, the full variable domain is GAGVSQTPSNKVTEKGKYVELRCDPISGHTALYWYRQSLGQGPEFLIYFQGTGAADDSGLPNDRFFAVRPEGSVSTLKIQRTERGDSAVYLCASSSNRTGKNTIYFGEGSWLTVV.

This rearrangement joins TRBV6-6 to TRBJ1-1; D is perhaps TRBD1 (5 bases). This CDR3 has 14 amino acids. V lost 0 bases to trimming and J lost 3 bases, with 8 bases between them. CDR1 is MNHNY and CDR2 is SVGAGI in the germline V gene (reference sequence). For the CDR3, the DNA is TGTGCCAGCAGTTACTCGGGAGGGGACACTGAAGCTTTCTTT. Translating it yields CASSYSGGDTEAFF.

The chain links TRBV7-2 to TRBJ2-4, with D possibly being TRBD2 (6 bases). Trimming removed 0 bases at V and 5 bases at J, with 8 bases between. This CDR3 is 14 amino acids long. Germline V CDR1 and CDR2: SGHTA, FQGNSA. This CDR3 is CASSLAGTENIQYF. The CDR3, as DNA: TGTGCCAGCAGCTTAGCTGGGACTGAAAACATTCAGTACTTC.

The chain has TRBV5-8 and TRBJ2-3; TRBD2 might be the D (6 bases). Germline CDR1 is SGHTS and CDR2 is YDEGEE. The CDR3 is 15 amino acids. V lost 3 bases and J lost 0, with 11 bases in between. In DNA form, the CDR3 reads TGTGCCAGCAGCTATGGGACTTCTAGCACAGATACGCAGTATTTT. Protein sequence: CASSYGTSSTDTQYF.

In DNA, the CDR3 is TGTGCCAGCAGGGACAGGGAGTTCAATCAGCCCCAGCATTTT. This gives the protein CASRDREFNQPQHF. The chain has TRBV6-6 and TRBJ1-5; 8 nucleotides agree with TRBD1. Trimming at V came to 6 bases and at J to 3 bases, leaving 4 bases not matched to a gene. CDR1 MNHNY and CDR2 SVGAGI come from the germline V gene (reference sequence). The CDR3 has 14 amino acids.

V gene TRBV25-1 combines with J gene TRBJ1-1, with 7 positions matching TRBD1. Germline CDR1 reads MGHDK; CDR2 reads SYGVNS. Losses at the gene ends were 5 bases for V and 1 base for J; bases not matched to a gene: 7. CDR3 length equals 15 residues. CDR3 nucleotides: TGTGCCAGCAGTATACAGGGGACCACGAACACTGAAGCTTTCTTT. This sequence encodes CASSIQGTTNTEAFF.